Listed below are T cell receptor beta chains from one sample, sequenced in a study of siplizumab effects on memory and regulatory T cells. Here immunoSEQ multiplex PCR was the method, and the copy in TCRdb shows in-frame clones only, minus some. The table shows some 100,000 clones, with roughly 93% occurring only once. The material sequenced was CD8+ T cells sorted from blood. Receptor source: a human donor in good health. CDR3s include the opening cysteine and the closing phenylalanine or tryptophan. Each record gives: D gene, V gene, J gene, clone size, CDR3 protein, CDR3 DNA. D genes are given only for firm matches. Some rows have no size entry. The others give once, few or many, or a class for an expanded clone.

D: TRBD1
V: TRBV4-1
J: TRBJ2-7
size: .
CDR3: CASSQGGTGYEQYF
DNA: TGCGCCAGCAGCCAAGGAGGGACAGGCTACGAGCAGTACTTC

D: .
V: TRBV4-1
J: TRBJ1-3
size: once
CDR3: CASSQEGGSGNTIYF
DNA: TGCGCCAGCAGCCAAGAAGGGGGCTCTGGAAACACCATATATTTT

D: .
V: TRBV6-6
J: TRBJ2-1
size: .
CDR3: CASSYNGGNTYNEQFF
DNA: TGTGCCAGCAGTTACAACGGGGGAAATACCTACAATGAGCAGTTCTTC

D: TRBD1
V: TRBV30
J: TRBJ2-3
size: .
CDR3: CAWSGGTGVLDTQYF
DNA: TGTGCCTGGAGTGGAGGGACAGGGGTTTTAGATACGCAGTATTTT

D: .
V: TRBV7-9
J: TRBJ2-5
size: .
CDR3: CASSLKGWETQYF
DNA: TGTGCCAGCAGCTTAAAGGGATGGGAGACCCAGTACTTC

D: .
V: TRBV19
J: TRBJ1-5
size: .
CDR3: CASSIISRQPQHF
DNA: TGTGCCAGTAGTATAATATCCCGGCAGCCCCAGCATTTT

D: .
V: TRBV4-3
J: TRBJ1-3
size: .
CDR3: CASSEDSGVGNTIYF
DNA: TGCGCCAGCAGCGAAGACTCTGGGGTGGGAAACACCATATATTTT

D: .
V: TRBV5-6
J: TRBJ2-7
size: .
CDR3: CASSFRDSYEQYF
DNA: TGCGCCAGCAGCTTCCGGGACTCCTACGAGCAGTACTTC

D: TRBD2
V: TRBV4-1
J: TRBJ2-3
size: .
CDR3: CASSTSSGGNTDTQYF
DNA: TGCGCCAGCAGCACAAGTAGCGGGGGAAACACAGATACGCAGTATTTT

D: TRBD1
V: TRBV11-2
J: TRBJ1-2
size: once
CDR3: CASSPSWGEGGDRGYTF
DNA: TGTGCCAGCAGCCCATCTTGGGGAGAAGGGGGCGATCGGGGCTACACCTTC

D: .
V: TRBV5-1
J: TRBJ1-1
size: .
CDR3: CASSLWRNTEAFF
DNA: TGCGCCAGCAGCTTATGGAGGAACACTGAAGCTTTCTTT

D: .
V: TRBV27
J: TRBJ1-1
size: .
CDR3: CASSFRGLTEAFF
DNA: TGTGCCAGCAGTTTCCGGGGGCTCACTGAAGCTTTCTTT

D: .
V: TRBV7-9
J: TRBJ2-2
size: .
CDR3: CASSLVVGDTGELFF
DNA: TGTGCCAGCAGCTTAGTGGTGGGAGACACCGGGGAGCTGTTTTTT

D: .
V: TRBV18
J: TRBJ2-1
size: .
CDR3: CASSPYDSYNEQFF
DNA: TGTGCCAGCTCACCATATGATTCCTACAATGAGCAGTTCTTC

D: .
V: TRBV4-2
J: TRBJ2-1
size: .
CDR3: CASSQALLTSSYNEQFF
DNA: TGTGCCAGCAGCCAAGCTCTTCTGACAAGCTCCTACAATGAGCAGTTCTTC

D: .
V: TRBV19
J: TRBJ1-1
size: .
CDR3: CASSITKNTEAFF
DNA: TGTGCCAGTAGTATCACTAAGAACACTGAAGCTTTCTTT

D: TRBD1
V: TRBV5-1
J: TRBJ1-1
size: .
CDR3: CASSPDRMSTEAFF
DNA: TGCGCCAGCAGCCCGGACAGGATGAGCACTGAAGCTTTCTTT

D: .
V: TRBV10-3
J: TRBJ1-5
size: .
CDR3: CASTDTSNQPQHF
DNA: TGTGCCTCGACAGATACTAGCAATCAGCCCCAGCATTTT

D: .
V: TRBV9
J: TRBJ2-2
size: .
CDR3: CASSVGGAETGELFF
DNA: TGTGCCAGCAGCGTGGGCGGGGCGGAGACCGGGGAGCTGTTTTTT

D: .
V: TRBV5-1
J: TRBJ2-7
size: .
CDR3: CASSSESAYEQYF
DNA: TGCGCCAGCAGCTCCGAGTCAGCCTACGAGCAGTACTTC

D: .
V: TRBV30
J: TRBJ2-7
size: .
CDR3: CAFRTFPYEQYF
DNA: TGTGCCTTTCGGACGTTTCCCTACGAGCAGTACTTC

D: .
V: TRBV18
J: TRBJ1-2
size: .
CDR3: CASSPQSGRASYGYTF
DNA: TGTGCCAGCTCACCGCAATCAGGCAGGGCCAGTTATGGCTACACCTTC

D: .
V: TRBV13
J: TRBJ2-7
size: .
CDR3: CASGKGGYEQYF
DNA: TGTGCCTCAGGGAAGGGCGGCTACGAGCAGTACTTC

D: .
V: TRBV27
J: TRBJ2-1
size: .
CDR3: CASSPEGGTTYNEQFF
DNA: TGTGCCAGCTCACCCGAAGGAGGAACGACCTACAATGAGCAGTTCTTC

D: TRBD1
V: TRBV12-5
J: TRBJ2-3
size: .
CDR3: CASGFPGQGSTDTQYF
DNA: TGTGCTAGTGGTTTCCCGGGACAGGGGAGCACAGATACGCAGTATTTT

D: .
V: TRBV5-6
J: TRBJ2-1
size: .
CDR3: CASSLGPDPHPQEQFF
DNA: TGTGCCAGCAGCTTGGGCCCGGACCCCCATCCGCAGGAGCAGTTCTTC

D: .
V: TRBV27
J: TRBJ1-1
size: .
CDR3: CASSFRDGMNTEAFF
DNA: TGTGCCAGCAGTTTTCGCGACGGGATGAACACTGAAGCTTTCTTT

D: .
V: TRBV13
J: TRBJ1-1
size: .
CDR3: CASSLVRTSLSEAFF
DNA: TGTGCCAGCAGCTTAGTTAGGACTTCCCTTTCTGAAGCTTTCTTT

D: .
V: TRBV9
J: TRBJ2-2
size: .
CDR3: CASSVEGGPGELFF
DNA: TGTGCCAGCAGCGTAGAAGGCGGGCCCGGGGAGCTGTTTTTT

D: .
V: TRBV30
J: TRBJ2-7
size: once
CDR3: CAWRIAQGPYEQYF
DNA: TGTGCCTGGAGAATAGCCCAGGGGCCCTACGAGCAGTACTTC

D: .
V: TRBV19
J: TRBJ1-1
size: .
CDR3: CASSIRTENTEAFF
DNA: TGTGCCAGTAGTATAAGGACAGAGAACACTGAAGCTTTCTTT

D: .
V: TRBV7-3
J: TRBJ2-7
size: .
CDR3: CASSLDGRENSYEQYF
DNA: TGTGCCAGCAGCTTAGACGGGCGGGAAAACTCCTACGAGCAGTACTTC

D: .
V: TRBV6-5
J: TRBJ2-3
size: .
CDR3: CASSYSRGTDTQYF
DNA: TGTGCCAGCAGTTACTCAAGGGGCACAGATACGCAGTATTTT

D: .
V: TRBV6-1
J: TRBJ1-5
size: few
CDR3: CASSELDIYNQPQHF
DNA: TGTGCCAGCAGTGAACTGGACATTTACAATCAGCCCCAGCATTTT